These T cell receptor beta chains were read from a single sample in a study of blood T cells in healthy people across ages. MiXCR, applied by TCRdb to the 5' RACE reads, yields one record per CDR3 protein. In the table there are hundreds of thousands of distinct CDR3 sequences, 58% of which are singletons. The material sequenced was blood. The origin of the receptors is a man aged 30 to 39 in good health. Each CDR3 is given with its conserved first and last residue. A D gene is named only where the DNA matches it firmly. Size is omitted from some rows. Given values are once, few, many or a class for expanded clones.

V gene: TRBV6-1
D gene: TRBD2
clone size: once
J gene: TRBJ2-3
CDR3 protein: CASSERMREVPTQYF
CDR3 DNA: TGTGCCAGCAGTGAAAGAATGCGGGAGGTGCCTACGCAGTATTTT

V gene: TRBV7-2
D gene: TRBD2
clone size: -
J gene: TRBJ2-7
CDR3 protein: CASRREIEQYF
CDR3 DNA: TGTGCCAGCAGGCGGGAGATCGAGCAGTACTTC

V gene: TRBV7-2
D gene: -
clone size: few
J gene: TRBJ1-5
CDR3 protein: CASSFIGGDQPQHF
CDR3 DNA: TGTGCCAGCAGCTTTATTGGGGGCGATCAGCCCCAGCATTTT

V gene: TRBV4-3
D gene: -
clone size: -
J gene: TRBJ2-1
CDR3 protein: CASSQDFGRGDNEQFF
CDR3 DNA: TGCGCCAGCAGCCAAGATTTTGGAAGGGGTGACAATGAGCAGTTCTTC

V gene: TRBV4-2
D gene: -
clone size: few
J gene: TRBJ1-6
CDR3 protein: CASSQDEDSPLHF
CDR3 DNA: TGTGCCAGCAGCCAAGATGAAGATTCACCCCTCCACTTT

V gene: TRBV7-2
D gene: -
clone size: -
J gene: TRBJ1-2
CDR3 protein: CASSLGAPPNYGYTF
CDR3 DNA: TGTGCCAGCAGCTTAGGCGCCCCTCCTAACTATGGCTACACCTTC

V gene: TRBV11-2
D gene: -
clone size: -
J gene: TRBJ2-1
CDR3 protein: CASSLPGTTYNEQFF
CDR3 DNA: TGTGCCAGCAGCTTACCTGGGACAACCTACAATGAGCAGTTCTTC

V gene: TRBV12-3/TRBV12-4
D gene: TRBD1
clone size: few
J gene: TRBJ1-5
CDR3 protein: CASSPTRQGQGNQPQHF
CDR3 DNA: TGTGCCAGCAGTCCGACCCGACAGGGGCAGGGCAATCAGCCCCAGCATTTT

V gene: TRBV7-9
D gene: -
clone size: -
J gene: TRBJ2-7
CDR3 protein: CASSPLLTQAYEQYF
CDR3 DNA: TGTGCCAGCAGCCCCCTCCTCACGCAGGCCTACGAGCAGTACTTC

V gene: TRBV12-3/TRBV12-4
D gene: TRBD2
clone size: -
J gene: TRBJ2-3
CDR3 protein: CASSSRLAGPGYF
CDR3 DNA: TGTGCCAGCAGCTCTCGACTAGCGGGACCCGGGTATTTT

V gene: TRBV7-3
D gene: TRBD2
clone size: -
J gene: TRBJ2-1
CDR3 protein: CASSSNPSGSGYEQFF
CDR3 DNA: TGTGCCAGCAGCTCCAACCCTAGCGGGAGCGGGTATGAGCAGTTCTTC

V gene: TRBV29-1
D gene: TRBD1
clone size: once
J gene: TRBJ2-3
CDR3 protein: CSVGPQGLGTDTQYF
CDR3 DNA: TGCAGCGTTGGGCCACAGGGGTTAGGCACAGATACGCAGTATTTT

V gene: TRBV12-3/TRBV12-4
D gene: -
clone size: once
J gene: TRBJ1-1
CDR3 protein: CASSQRTVETEAFF
CDR3 DNA: TGTGCCAGCAGTCAACGGACTGTGGAGACTGAAGCTTTCTTT

V gene: TRBV29-1
D gene: -
clone size: -
J gene: TRBJ2-7
CDR3 protein: CSVLYLTSEQYF
CDR3 DNA: TGCAGCGTCCTTTACCTGACTTCAGAGCAGTACTTC

V gene: TRBV10-3
D gene: -
clone size: -
J gene: TRBJ2-5
CDR3 protein: CAISPRGQETQYF
CDR3 DNA: TGTGCCATCAGCCCTAGGGGTCAAGAGACCCAGTACTTC

V gene: TRBV29-1
D gene: TRBD1
clone size: -
J gene: TRBJ2-7
CDR3 protein: CSVETGTGRGDEQYF
CDR3 DNA: TGCAGCGTTGAGACCGGGACAGGGCGCGGGGACGAGCAGTACTTC

V gene: TRBV9
D gene: -
clone size: -
J gene: TRBJ2-1
CDR3 protein: CASSVDGTSDEQFF
CDR3 DNA: TGTGCCAGCAGCGTAGATGGGACGTCCGATGAGCAGTTCTTC

V gene: TRBV7-2
D gene: -
clone size: -
J gene: TRBJ1-5
CDR3 protein: CASSVGAFGQPQHF
CDR3 DNA: TGTGCCAGCAGTGTGGGGGCGTTCGGACAGCCCCAGCATTTT

V gene: TRBV7-8
D gene: TRBD1
clone size: -
J gene: TRBJ2-3
CDR3 protein: CAGSLAPGQGLDTQYF
CDR3 DNA: TGTGCCGGCAGCTTAGCTCCGGGACAGGGACTGGATACGCAGTATTTT

V gene: TRBV20-1
D gene: TRBD2
clone size: many
J gene: TRBJ2-1
CDR3 protein: CSANSGRLGNEQFF
CDR3 DNA: TGCAGTGCCAATAGCGGGAGATTAGGAAATGAGCAGTTCTTC

V gene: TRBV20-1
D gene: TRBD1
clone size: -
J gene: TRBJ2-1
CDR3 protein: CSARNYRGRGETQFF
CDR3 DNA: TGCAGTGCTAGAAATTACAGGGGGCGCGGAGAGACCCAGTTCTTC

V gene: TRBV28
D gene: -
clone size: -
J gene: TRBJ2-7
CDR3 protein: CASSTRRPFRYEQYF
CDR3 DNA: TGTGCCAGCAGTACGCGTCGCCCCTTTCGCTACGAGCAGTACTTC

V gene: TRBV29-1
D gene: TRBD2
clone size: -
J gene: TRBJ2-5
CDR3 protein: CSVTRGTSGAQETQYF
CDR3 DNA: TGCAGCGTAACCCGAGGTACTAGCGGGGCTCAAGAGACCCAGTACTTC

V gene: TRBV29-1
D gene: -
clone size: few
J gene: TRBJ2-6
CDR3 protein: CSVRWFGANVLTF
CDR3 DNA: TGCAGCGTTAGGTGGTTTGGGGCCAACGTCCTGACTTTC

V gene: TRBV7-2
D gene: TRBD1
clone size: -
J gene: TRBJ1-2
CDR3 protein: CASSPVGGGFTYGYTF
CDR3 DNA: TGTGCCAGCAGCCCGGTCGGAGGGGGCTTTACCTATGGCTACACCTTC

V gene: TRBV25-1
D gene: TRBD1
clone size: -
J gene: TRBJ2-3
CDR3 protein: CASNRGRNTDTQYF
CDR3 DNA: TGTGCCAGCAACAGGGGGCGGAACACAGATACGCAGTATTTT

V gene: TRBV11-2
D gene: -
clone size: -
J gene: TRBJ2-1
CDR3 protein: CASSLVYGYNEQFF
CDR3 DNA: TGTGCCAGCAGCTTAGTATATGGATACAATGAGCAGTTCTTC

V gene: TRBV29-1
D gene: TRBD2
clone size: -
J gene: TRBJ2-1
CDR3 protein: CSVGGSSGVYNEQFF
CDR3 DNA: TGCAGCGTGGGAGGATCTAGCGGGGTCTACAATGAGCAGTTCTTC

V gene: TRBV7-3
D gene: -
clone size: -
J gene: TRBJ2-1
CDR3 protein: CASSLEAGNNEQFF
CDR3 DNA: TGTGCCAGCAGCTTAGAAGCGGGTAACAATGAGCAGTTCTTC

V gene: TRBV6-1
D gene: TRBD1
clone size: -
J gene: TRBJ2-1
CDR3 protein: CASSADRSSYNEQFF
CDR3 DNA: TGTGCCAGCAGCGCGGACAGGAGCTCCTACAATGAGCAGTTCTTC

V gene: TRBV4-3
D gene: -
clone size: -
J gene: TRBJ1-5
CDR3 protein: CASSQDLEGYYQPQHF
CDR3 DNA: TGCGCCAGCAGCCAAGATCTCGAGGGTTACTATCAGCCCCAGCATTTT

V gene: TRBV18
D gene: -
clone size: -
J gene: TRBJ1-5
CDR3 protein: CASTTELNQPQHF
CDR3 DNA: TGTGCCAGCACGACGGAACTCAATCAGCCCCAGCATTTT

V gene: TRBV12-3/TRBV12-4
D gene: -
clone size: -
J gene: TRBJ1-2
CDR3 protein: CASSSSRGYTF
CDR3 DNA: TGTGCCAGCAGTTCCAGTCGTGGCTACACCTTC

V gene: TRBV5-1
D gene: -
clone size: once
J gene: TRBJ1-2
CDR3 protein: CASSLVDTSDGYTF
CDR3 DNA: TGCGCCAGCAGCCTGGTGGACACGTCCGATGGCTACACCTTC

V gene: TRBV15
D gene: TRBD2
clone size: -
J gene: TRBJ2-5
CDR3 protein: CATSSAGGVGGYQETQYF
CDR3 DNA: TGTGCCACCAGCAGCGCTGGGGGGGTCGGAGGTTACCAAGAGACCCAGTACTTC

V gene: TRBV29-1
D gene: TRBD1
clone size: -
J gene: TRBJ1-2
CDR3 protein: CSLGTGGFGYTF
CDR3 DNA: TGCAGCCTTGGGACAGGGGGCTTCGGCTACACCTTC

V gene: TRBV7-2
D gene: -
clone size: many
J gene: TRBJ1-6
CDR3 protein: CASSLGASPLHF
CDR3 DNA: TGTGCCAGCAGCTTGGGTGCCTCACCCCTCCACTTT

V gene: TRBV30
D gene: -
clone size: once
J gene: TRBJ2-6
CDR3 protein: CAWRAAGANVLTF
CDR3 DNA: TGTGCCTGGAGGGCTGCTGGGGCCAACGTCCTGACTTTC

V gene: TRBV20-1
D gene: -
clone size: many
J gene: TRBJ2-3
CDR3 protein: CSARDISGFSTDTQYF
CDR3 DNA: TGCAGTGCTAGAGATATCTCCGGGTTTAGCACAGATACGCAGTATTTT

V gene: TRBV6-6
D gene: -
clone size: -
J gene: TRBJ2-7
CDR3 protein: CASSYLRTDSYEQYF
CDR3 DNA: TGTGCCAGCAGTTACCTCCGGACTGACTCCTACGAGCAGTACTTC